This passage covers 25 T cell receptor beta chains from one sample sequenced in a study of blood T cell repertoires in COVID-19. Profiling relied on immunoSEQ multiplex PCR, and the TCRdb table lists in-frame clones only, not all of them. The sample lists 200,000 to 250,000 clones; more than 70% were seen once. Sequenced: PBMCs or T cells enriched from blood (not recorded which). These receptors originate from a man aged 30 to 45 with acute COVID-19.

The chain carries TRBV9 and TRBJ2-1, with TRBD1 as a possible D gene (6 bases). Trimming stripped 3 bases from V and 4 bases from J, with 11 bases between. This CDR3 region has 14 residues. CDR1 is SGDLS, CDR2 YYNGEE, per germline. In DNA form, the CDR3 reads TGTGCCAGCAGCGCGGGACACCGATACAATGAGCAGTTCTTC. Residues: CASSAGHRYNEQFF.

This clone has a single count. The chain is built from TRBV29-1 and TRBJ2-7; 7 nucleotides align to TRBD2. Germline loops: CDR1 SQVTM, CDR2 ANQGSEA. The CDR3 runs 13 residues. V was pared by 5 bases and J by 2 bases, with 6 bases of the junction left unmatched. The CDR3 region is CSVIREGAYEQYF. The DNA for the CDR3 is TGCAGCGTTATCAGGGAGGGAGCCTACGAGCAGTACTTC.

The chain carries TRBV4-2 and TRBJ1-2; tentatively, D is TRBD1 (5 bases). Germline V lookup: CDR1 LGHNA, CDR2 YNFKEQ. CDR3 length: 14 amino acids. V was shortened by 0 bases and J by 7 bases, with 12 bases between the two germline ends. The chain's CDR3 is CASSQDWVGGGYTF. The CDR3 coding sequence is TGTGCCAGCAGCCAAGATTGGGTGGGGGGTGGCTACACCTTC.

The chain links TRBV13 to TRBJ1-5, with D tentatively TRBD1 (6 bases). Germline lookup yields CDR1 PRHDT and CDR2 FYEKMQ (reference sequence). This CDR3 contains 14 residues. With 5 bases removed from V and 3 bases from J, the gap between germline ends came to 11 bases. The CDR3 DNA reads TGTGCCAGCAGCCTCGGACAGACCAATCAGCCCCAGCATTTT. It encodes CASSLGQTNQPQHF. The full variable domain, with the rest looked up from reference TRBV13 and TRBJ1-5, is AAGVIQSPRHLIKEKRETATLKCYPIPRHDTVYWYQQGPGQDPQFLISFYEKMQSDKGSIPDRFSAQQFSDYHSELNMSSLELGDSALYFCASSLGQTNQPQHFGDGTRLSIL.

The rearrangement links TRBV30 to TRBJ2-3; a weak D match, TRBD1 (5 bases). The ends were cut back, 8 bases at V and 2 bases at J, with 14 bases in the middle. CDR1 and CDR2 from the germline V gene are GTSNPN and SVGIG (reference sequence). The CDR3 sequence is 13 residues long. The CDR3 loop is CALGTGHTDTQYF. In DNA, the CDR3 is TGTGCCCTTGGCACAGGCCACACAGATACGCAGTATTTT.

The CDR3 nucleotides are TGCACCAGCAGCCGGATACGACTAGCGGGCAGAACCGGGGAGCTGTTTTTT. Its protein product is CTSSRIRLAGRTGELFF. V is TRBV1 and J is TRBJ2-2; the table's TRBD2 call for D was not verified on the DNA. TRBV1 is tagged as a pseudogene. The CDR3 loop spans 17 amino acids.

The chain couples TRBV30 to TRBJ2-7, with 8 bases fitting TRBD2. Per germline, CDR1 GTSNPN and CDR2 SVGIG (reference sequence). The CDR3 runs to 16 residues. V shed 5 bases, J shed 2 bases, and the junction held 14 bases outside the gene matches. In DNA form, the CDR3 reads TGTGCCTGGTCGGGGGGGAGCCAAGGATCTCCCTACGAGCAGTACTTC. This translates into CAWSGGSQGSPYEQYF. The complete variable domain, with remaining parts taken from reference TRBV30 and TRBJ2-7, reads SQTIHQWPATLVQPVGSPLSLECTVEGTSNPNLYWYRQAAGRGLQLLFYSVGIGQISSEVPQNLSASRPQDRQFILSSKKLLLSDSGFYLCAWSGGSQGSPYEQYFGPGTRLTVT.

V is TRBV7-3 and J is TRBJ2-1; maybe TRBD2 (6 bases). This CDR3 comprises 13 residues. Trimming stripped 2 bases from V and 9 bases from J, with 11 bases between. Germline-derived CDR1 and CDR2 are SGHTA and FQGTGA. This chain's CDR3 is CASSLAGRSEQFF. The CDR3 bases are TGTGCCAGCAGCTTAGCGGGGAGAAGTGAGCAGTTCTTC.

This chain links TRBV19 with TRBJ2-2; a possible D gene is TRBD1 (6 bases). Germline V lookup: CDR1 LNHDA, CDR2 SQIVND (reference sequence). The CDR3 has 14 amino acids. Trimming shortened V by 6 bases and J by 1 base, and 9 bases separated the two germline ends. The CDR3 sequence: CASSLDRNTGELFF. DNA of the CDR3: TGTGCCAGTAGCCTGGACAGGAACACCGGGGAGCTGTTTTTT.

V and J are TRBV29-1 and TRBJ2-2, with TRBD1 as a possible D gene (6 bases). The V and J ends lost 2 bases and 4 bases respectively, with 11 bases between them. This CDR3 region has 14 residues. CDR1 SQVTM and CDR2 ANQGSEA come from the germline V gene. CDR3 amino acids: CSVESQGFTGELFF. The CDR3 nucleotides read TGCAGCGTTGAATCACAGGGTTTCACCGGGGAGCTGTTTTTT.

V gene TRBV19 combines with J gene TRBJ1-6, with D maybe TRBD1 (6 bases). Germline CDR1 reads LNHDA; CDR2 reads SQIVND (reference sequence). The CDR3 totals 12 residues. The CDR3 reads CGSGQLNSPLHF. As DNA, the CDR3 is TGTGGTTCAGGACAGTTAAATTCACCCCTCCACTTT.

The table lists this clone with a few counts. This chain uses TRBV5-4 with TRBJ1-1, with D possibly being TRBD1 (6 bases). CDR1 SGHNT and CDR2 YYREEE come from the germline V gene (reference sequence). The CDR3 has 14 residues. The V and J ends lost 4 bases and 4 bases respectively, with 14 bases between them. Here the CDR3 DNA reads TGTGCCAGCAGCCTGGACAGACGAATCACTGAAGCTTTCTTT. Translated, it gives CASSLDRRITEAFF.

The chain joins TRBV11-2 to TRBJ1-5, with a possible D match to TRBD1 (5 bases). This CDR3 contains 13 residues. Germline CDR1 is SGHAT and CDR2 is FQNNGV. V was clipped by 5 bases and J by 4 bases, with 9 bases between them. In nucleotides, the CDR3 is TGTGCCAGCAGCCGACAGCTAAATCAGCCCCAGCATTTT. It encodes CASSRQLNQPQHF.

This chain connects TRBV10-2 to TRBJ2-7, with 10 positions matching TRBD2. From germline, CDR1 is WSHSY and CDR2 SAAADI. There are 18 residues in the CDR3. V gave up 1 base and J gave up 3 bases; unmatched junction bases: 12. The CDR3 nucleotides are TGCGCCAGCAGTGAGTTCGGAGCTAGCGGGGGCCTCTACTACGAGCAGTACTTC. Translating gives CASSEFGASGGLYYEQYF.

As DNA, the CDR3 is TGTGCCAGCAGCTTCAACAGGGGGCGGAACACTGAAGCTTTCTTT. Its protein is CASSFNRGRNTEAFF. The chain uses TRBV5-4 and TRBJ1-1; 9 bases are shared with TRBD1. V shed 2 bases and J 1 base; nucleotides not matched to a gene: 3. The CDR3 length is 15 residues. Germline V gene data show CDR1 as SGHNT and CDR2 as YYREEE (reference sequence).

The rearrangement uses TRBV19 and TRBJ2-7; 8 bases are shared with TRBD1. J gave up 1 base and V 2 bases, and 7 bases lay outside the gene matches. CDR3 length equals 16 residues. Germline CDR1 reads LNHDA; CDR2 reads SQIVND (reference sequence). CDR3 bases: TGTGCCAGTAGTATAAAGGGACAGGAGGCATCCTACGAGCAGTACTTC. Translated, it gives CASSIKGQEASYEQYF.

The chain combines TRBV19 with TRBJ1-4; TRBD1 agrees at 8 bases. V gave up 4 bases and J gave up 6 bases; unmatched junction bases: 16. The germline V gene encodes CDR1 LNHDA and CDR2 SQIVND (reference sequence). This CDR3 contains 18 residues. The CDR3 bases are TGTGCCAGTAGTACAGACAGGGGCCGCTTCCTTACGGATGAAAAACTGTTTTTT. Its translation is CASSTDRGRFLTDEKLFF. Together with reference TRBV19 and TRBJ1-4, the CDR3 gives the full variable domain: DGGITQSPKYLFRKEGQNVTLSCEQNLNHDAMYWYRQDPGQGLRLIYYSQIVNDFQKGDIAEGYSVSREKKESFPLTVTSAQKNPTAFYLCASSTDRGRFLTDEKLFFGSGTQLSVL.

This clone was seen only a few times. The DNA for the CDR3 is TGTGCCAGCAGCTTCGGGCGACAGGGCCATCAGCCCCAGCATTTT. Translated: CASSFGRQGHQPQHF. This chain connects TRBV5-6 to TRBJ1-5, with 7 bases matching TRBD1. The germline gives CDR1 SGHDT, CDR2 YYEEEE. This CDR3 has 15 amino acids. The V and J ends lost 2 bases and 5 bases, in that order; junction bases with no gene match: 7.

The chain combines TRBV11-1 with TRBJ1-1; possibly TRBD1 for D (5 bases). The CDR3 loop spans 16 amino acids. Per germline, CDR1 SGHAT and CDR2 FQDESV (reference sequence). V dropped 4 bases and J dropped 0 bases, with 15 bases sitting between them. DNA of the CDR3: TGTGCCAGCAGCTGGGGAGGGATGGGGCTGAACACTGAAGCTTTCTTT. Translated, it gives CASSWGGMGLNTEAFF.

The chain links TRBV7-6 to TRBJ1-1; D is ambiguous. With 1 base removed from V and 1 base from J, the gap between germline ends came to 7 bases. Germline values: CDR1 SGHVS, CDR2 FNYEAQ. CDR3 size: 14 residues. In DNA form, the CDR3 reads TGTGCCAGCAGCTTAGGGCCAGGGAACACTGAAGCTTTCTTT. The encoded protein is CASSLGPGNTEAFF.

The gene calls are TRBV5-1 and TRBJ1-6, with 12 bases matching TRBD1. This CDR3 region has 16 residues. CDR1 is SGHRS, CDR2 YFSETQ, per germline. With V trimmed by 4 bases and J by 9 bases, 8 bases remained unmatched. This CDR3 is CASSLPGQGAGSPLHF. DNA for the CDR3: TGCGCCAGCAGCCTACCGGGACAGGGGGCGGGTTCACCCCTCCACTTT.

The chain links TRBV5-1 to TRBJ1-2; no reliable D call. Germline V gene sequence: CDR1 SGHRS, CDR2 YFSETQ. V was trimmed by 4 bases and J by 4 bases, leaving 17 bases between them. This CDR3 has 15 residues. The CDR3 DNA reads TGCGCCAGCAGCCCGGAGGGTACGATCCTCTATGGCTACACCTTC. Translated, it gives CASSPEGTILYGYTF.

The rearrangement joins TRBV19 to TRBJ1-1; D is unresolved. The length of the CDR3 is 15 residues. Between the trimmed V and J ends, which lost 3 bases and 1 base, there was a span of 12 bases. Germline CDR1 is LNHDA and CDR2 is SQIVND (reference sequence). This chain's CDR3 is CASSISLQRNTEAFF. Written as DNA, the CDR3 is TGTGCCAGTAGTATTTCCCTACAGAGGAACACTGAAGCTTTCTTT.

The rearrangement links TRBV7-9 to TRBJ1-1; D is perhaps TRBD1 (6 bases). Deletions cut 11 bases from V and 3 bases from J, with 16 bases between. CDR1 is SEHNR, CDR2 FQNEAQ, per germline (reference sequence). The CDR3 has 13 residues. CDR3 sequence (DNA): TGTGCCGGAGCCAGACAGGTGCACACTGAAGCTTTCTTT. Translation: CAGARQVHTEAFF. The entire variable domain, with the rest obtained from reference TRBV7-9 and TRBJ1-1, is as follows: DTGVSQNPRHKITKRGQNVTFRCDPISEHNRLYWYRQTLGQGPEFLTYFQNEAQLEKSRLLSDRFSAERPKGSFSTLEIQRTEQGDSAMYLCAGARQVHTEAFFGQGTRLTVV.

As DNA, the CDR3 is TGTGCCAGCAGTTTATCGGGGCGGGGGGCCTACAATGAGCAGTTCTTC. It codes for CASSLSGRGAYNEQFF. The genes are TRBV27 and TRBJ2-1; the match to TRBD2 covers 8 bases. This CDR3 comprises 16 residues. The germline gives CDR1 MNHEY, CDR2 SMNVEV (reference sequence). Trimming cost V 0 bases and J 2 bases; bases outside gene matches: 3.